These 15 T cell receptor beta chains were all obtained from the same sample, sequenced in a study of T cell responses to AZD1222 COVID-19 vaccine. TCRdb's table, derived via immunoSEQ multiplex PCR, lists solely in-frame clones and lacks some. The top ten hold roughly a sixth of the sample, which has around 130,000 clones, 88% seen once. This specimen was peripheral blood, taken on day 0 of MenACWY control vaccination. The receptors were sampled from an adult in good health.

The rearrangement uses TRBV4-2 and TRBJ2-1, with D perhaps matching TRBD2 (6 bases). CDR1 is LGHNA, CDR2 YNFKEQ, per germline. The V gene lost 4 bases and the J gene lost 6 bases, with 16 bases spanning the gap. The CDR3 runs 15 residues. The CDR3 region is CASSPSGVGGNEQFF. As DNA, the CDR3 is TGTGCCAGCAGCCCCTCGGGAGTAGGAGGCAATGAGCAGTTCTTC.

This chain links TRBV6-5 with TRBJ2-1; D remains ambiguous. Trimming cost V 4 bases and J 5 bases, with 9 bases left between them. CDR1 and CDR2 from the germline V gene are MNHEY and SVGAGI. The length of the CDR3 is 13 residues. The chain's CDR3 is CASSSADDNEQFF. The CDR3, as DNA: TGTGCCAGCAGTTCCGCAGACGACAATGAGCAGTTCTTC.

The count of this clone is one. The V gene is TRBV27, the J gene TRBJ2-2; D gene unclear. Germline CDR1 reads MNHEY; CDR2 reads SMNVEV (reference sequence). The CDR3 length is 12 residues. The V end was cut by 5 bases, the J end by 0 bases, with 1 base between. The CDR3 is CASSPNTGELFF. CDR3 bases: TGTGCCAGCAGTCCGAACACCGGGGAGCTGTTTTTT.

This chain links TRBV2 with TRBJ1-5; D ambiguous. CDR3 length: 15 amino acids. Deletions cut 6 bases from V and 0 bases from J, with 12 bases between. CDR1 is SNHLY, CDR2 FYNNEI, per germline. CDR3 DNA sequence: TGTGCCAGCAGAGCCGGTTATAATAGCAATCAGCCCCAGCATTTT. It specifies CASRAGYNSNQPQHF.

The CDR3, as DNA: TGTGCCAGCGCTTTTTCAGATACGCAGTATTTT. Protein sequence: CASAFSDTQYF. V is TRBV12-3 or TRBV12-4 and J is TRBJ2-3; D is undetermined. CDR3 length: 11 residues. Trimming removed 8 bases from V and 4 bases from J, with 7 bases in between.

In DNA, the CDR3 is TGTGCCAGCAGCACAAGCGGGAGTGGGAATGAGCAGTTCTTC. Translating gives CASSTSGSGNEQFF. This rearrangement joins TRBV7-9 to TRBJ2-1; 8 positions agree with TRBD2. CDR1 is SEHNR, CDR2 FQNEAQ, per germline (reference sequence). Unmatched junction bases numbered 7, after V lost 5 bases and J lost 7 bases. The CDR3 length is 14 residues.

The J gene is TRBJ1-1, the V gene TRBV5-1; D ambiguous. The V end was cut by 3 bases, the J end by 3 bases, with 21 bases between. The CDR3 spans 17 residues. CDR1 SGHRS and CDR2 YFSETQ come from the germline V gene. The CDR3 nucleotides are TGCGCCAGCAGCTCCGCCCCGAGGACGCCCGGGGACACTGAAGCTTTCTTT. Translation gives CASSSAPRTPGDTEAFF.

The chain is built from TRBV19 and TRBJ1-3; possibly TRBD1 for D (5 bases). Trimming stripped 11 bases from V and 5 bases from J, with 22 bases between. The CDR3 loop spans 15 amino acids. Germline values: CDR1 LNHDA, CDR2 SQIVND (reference sequence). CDR3 in amino acids: CASRGRGRSRNTIYF. The CDR3 coding sequence is TGTGCCTCGCGGGGGAGAGGTCGGTCAAGAAACACCATATATTTT.

V gene TRBV19 combines with J gene TRBJ2-7, with TRBD2 identical over 9 bases. Trimming at V came to 6 bases and at J to 7 bases, leaving 16 bases not matched to a gene. Germline V gene sequence: CDR1 LNHDA, CDR2 SQIVND (reference sequence). CDR3 length: 16 amino acids. The CDR3 DNA reads as TGTGCCAGTAGCCCCACCGGCCAGCGGGGGGTTCGGGAGCAGTACTTC. Its translation is CASSPTGQRGVREQYF. Supplemented by reference TRBV19 and TRBJ2-7, the full variable domain reads DGGITQSPKYLFRKEGQNVTLSCEQNLNHDAMYWYRQDPGQGLRLIYYSQIVNDFQKGDIAEGYSVSREKKESFPLTVTSAQKNPTAFYLCASSPTGQRGVREQYFGPGTRLTVT.

The CDR3 DNA reads as TGTGCCAGCAGTTTATTCGCGACAGGGGGGGGCGAGCAGTACTTC. As protein: CASSLFATGGGEQYF. The chain combines TRBV27 with TRBJ2-7; 9 nucleotides align to TRBD1. Germline assignment: CDR1 MNHEY and CDR2 SMNVEV (reference sequence). CDR3 length equals 15 residues. V was pared by 1 base and J by 6 bases, with 7 bases of the junction left unmatched.

This rearrangement joins TRBV7-6 to TRBJ2-7; 11 positions agree with TRBD2. The CDR3 loop spans 15 amino acids. CDR1 and CDR2 (germline): SGHVS, FNYEAQ. Germline trimming cut 5 bases from V and 1 base from J; bases unmatched to any gene: 4. The CDR3 nucleotides read TGTGCCAGCAGCACCGGGACTAGCGGATCCTACGAGCAGTACTTC. Translation gives CASSTGTSGSYEQYF.

This clone was recorded a few times. This chain links TRBV7-2 with TRBJ1-1, with D maybe TRBD1 (5 bases). Germline V gene data show CDR1 as SGHTA and CDR2 as FQGNSA. With 5 bases removed from V and 0 bases from J, the gap between germline ends came to 7 bases. This CDR3 spans 13 amino acids. CDR3 coding DNA: TGTGCCAGCAGCGCAGGGATGAACACTGAAGCTTTCTTT. Its translation is CASSAGMNTEAFF. Complete variable domain (other parts from reference TRBV7-2 and TRBJ1-1): GAGVSQSPSNKVTEKGKDVELRCDPISGHTALYWYRQSLGQGLEFLIYFQGNSAPDKSGLPSDRFSAERTGGSVSTLTIQRTQQEDSAVYLCASSAGMNTEAFFGQGTRLTVV.

The rearrangement joins TRBV2 to TRBJ1-2; 7 nucleotides agree with TRBD1. Trimming at V came to 9 bases and at J to 8 bases, leaving 9 bases not matched to a gene. CDR3 size: 12 residues. Germline CDR1 is SNHLY and CDR2 is FYNNEI. The CDR3 DNA reads TGTGCCAGTCTACGGGACAGAGGGGGCTACACCTTC. Its protein is CASLRDRGGYTF.

This clone was counted a single time. V gene TRBV2 combines with J gene TRBJ2-5; 7 nucleotides match TRBD2. The germline V gene encodes CDR1 SNHLY and CDR2 FYNNEI. The CDR3 runs 17 residues. Trimming removed 0 bases from V and 5 bases from J; junction bases left unmatched: 12. CDR3: CASSEARWTSDAETQYF. CDR3 nucleotide sequence: TGTGCCAGCAGTGAAGCGCGGTGGACTAGTGATGCGGAGACCCAGTACTTC.

V is TRBV3-1 (or the pseudogene TRBV3-2) and J is TRBJ2-1; D is tentatively TRBD1 or TRBD2 (5 bases each). The V and J ends lost 1 base and 7 bases respectively, with 14 bases between them. The CDR3 has 15 amino acids. In germline, CDR1 is LGHDT, CDR2 YNNKEL (reference sequence). CDR3: CASSQGLGTPNEQFF. The CDR3 DNA reads as TGTGCCAGCAGCCAAGGACTCGGGACCCCGAATGAGCAGTTCTTC.